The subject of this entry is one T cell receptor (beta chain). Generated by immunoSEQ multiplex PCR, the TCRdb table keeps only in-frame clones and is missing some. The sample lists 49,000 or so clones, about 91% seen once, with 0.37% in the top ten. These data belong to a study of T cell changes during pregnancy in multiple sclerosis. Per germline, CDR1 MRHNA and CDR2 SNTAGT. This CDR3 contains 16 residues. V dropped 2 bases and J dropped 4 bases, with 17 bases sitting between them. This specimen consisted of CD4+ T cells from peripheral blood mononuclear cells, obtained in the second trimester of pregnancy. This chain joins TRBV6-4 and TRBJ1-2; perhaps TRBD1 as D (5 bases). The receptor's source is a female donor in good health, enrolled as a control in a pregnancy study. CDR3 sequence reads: CASSDPKVGLIYGYTF. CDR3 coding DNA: TGTGCCAGCAGTGACCCCAAAGTGGGGCTTATCTATGGCTACACCTTC.